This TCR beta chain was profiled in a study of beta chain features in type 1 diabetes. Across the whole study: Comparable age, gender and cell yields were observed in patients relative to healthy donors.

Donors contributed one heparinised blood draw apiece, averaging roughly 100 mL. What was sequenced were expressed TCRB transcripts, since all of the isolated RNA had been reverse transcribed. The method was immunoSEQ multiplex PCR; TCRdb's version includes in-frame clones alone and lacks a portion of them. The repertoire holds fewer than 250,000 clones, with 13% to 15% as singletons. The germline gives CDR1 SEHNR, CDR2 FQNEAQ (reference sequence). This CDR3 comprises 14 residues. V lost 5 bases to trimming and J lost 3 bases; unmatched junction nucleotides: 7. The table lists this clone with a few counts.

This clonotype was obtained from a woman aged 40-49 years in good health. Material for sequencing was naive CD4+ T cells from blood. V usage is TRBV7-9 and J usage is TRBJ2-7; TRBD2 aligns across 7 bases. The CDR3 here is CASSLGREIYEQYF. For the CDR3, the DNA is TGTGCCAGCAGCCTAGGGAGGGAGATCTACGAGCAGTACTTC. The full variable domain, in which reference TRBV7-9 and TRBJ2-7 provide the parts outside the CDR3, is DTGVSQNPRHKITKRGQNVTFRCDPISEHNRLYWYRQTLGQGPEFLTYFQNEAQLEKSRLLSDRFSAERPKGSFSTLEIQRTEQGDSAMYLCASSLGREIYEQYFGPGTRLTVT.